A selection of T cell receptor beta chains follows, all from one sample in a study of blood T cell repertoires in COVID-19. Generated by immunoSEQ multiplex PCR, the TCRdb table keeps only in-frame clones and is missing some. The sample holds fewer than 250,000 clones, around nine tenths seen once. The material sequenced was peripheral blood. The receptors were sampled from a man in his sixties with COVID-19, enrolled during active disease. The CDR3 runs from the conserved cysteine through the conserved F or W. A D gene is named only where the DNA matches it firmly.

V gene	D gene	CDR3 length	J gene	CDR3 protein	CDR3 DNA
TRBV19	NA	12	TRBJ2-5	CASIRDKKTQYF	TGTGCCAGTATACGGGACAAAAAGACCCAGTACTTC
TRBV3-1/TRBV3-2	TRBD1	17	TRBJ2-7	CASSQVSATGFSYEQYF	TGTGCCAGCAGCCAAGTCTCCGCGACAGGGTTCTCCTACGAGCAGTACTTC
TRBV5-5	NA	14	TRBJ1-1	CASSLGGLNTEAFF	TGTGCCAGCAGCTTGGGCGGTTTGAACACTGAAGCTTTCTTT
TRBV19	NA	14	TRBJ2-3	CASNPRGSTDTQYF	TGTGCCAGTAATCCGAGGGGGAGCACAGATACGCAGTATTTT
TRBV3-1/TRBV3-2	NA	18	TRBJ1-2	CASSHFLQREGPNYGYTF	TGTGCCAGCAGCCACTTCTTACAGCGGGAAGGACCTAACTATGGCTACACCTTC
TRBV11-2	NA	15	TRBJ2-7	CASSLVRGQGGEQYF	TGTGCCAGCAGCTTAGTAAGGGGGCAGGGGGGCGAGCAGTACTTC
TRBV19	NA	13	TRBJ2-3	CASRQNRVDTQYF	TGTGCCAGTAGACAAAACAGGGTGGATACGCAGTATTTT
TRBV7-6	NA	15	TRBJ2-1	CASSLVGGAGNEQFF	TGTGCCAGCAGCTTAGTAGGGGGGGCCGGTAATGAGCAGTTCTTC
TRBV7-9	TRBD2	14	TRBJ2-7	CASRGSGRTYEQYF	TGTGCCAGCAGGGGTAGCGGGAGGACGTACGAGCAGTACTTC
TRBV6-5	NA	14	TRBJ1-2	CASTPGGVNYGYTF	TGTGCCAGCACCCCGGGGGGGGTTAACTATGGCTACACCTTC
TRBV6-5	NA	16	TRBJ1-6	CASSLQGSSYNSPLHF	TGTGCCAGCAGTTTACAGGGCAGCTCCTATAATTCACCCCTCCACTTT
TRBV3-1/TRBV3-2	TRBD1	14	TRBJ2-7	CASSQGTGDLEQYF	TGTGCCAGCAGCCAAGGGACAGGGGATTTGGAGCAGTACTTC
TRBV9	TRBD2	17	TRBJ2-2	CASSVARLAGVAGELFF	TGTGCCAGCAGCGTAGCTCGTCTAGCGGGAGTTGCCGGGGAGCTGTTTTTT
TRBV7-2	NA	13	TRBJ2-1	CASSRERDNEQFF	TGTGCCAGCAGCCGAGAACGGGACAATGAGCAGTTCTTC
TRBV6-5	NA	13	TRBJ1-3	CASIQPGGNTIYF	TGTGCCAGCATCCAACCGGGGGGAAACACCATATATTTT
TRBV5-5	NA	14	TRBJ1-1	CASSLDWGRTEAFF	TGTGCCAGCAGCTTGGACTGGGGGAGGACTGAAGCTTTCTTT
TRBV3-1/TRBV3-2	NA	16	TRBJ2-2	CASSPGRLGNTGELFF	TGTGCCAGCAGCCCCGGGCGACTAGGGAACACCGGGGAGCTGTTTTTT